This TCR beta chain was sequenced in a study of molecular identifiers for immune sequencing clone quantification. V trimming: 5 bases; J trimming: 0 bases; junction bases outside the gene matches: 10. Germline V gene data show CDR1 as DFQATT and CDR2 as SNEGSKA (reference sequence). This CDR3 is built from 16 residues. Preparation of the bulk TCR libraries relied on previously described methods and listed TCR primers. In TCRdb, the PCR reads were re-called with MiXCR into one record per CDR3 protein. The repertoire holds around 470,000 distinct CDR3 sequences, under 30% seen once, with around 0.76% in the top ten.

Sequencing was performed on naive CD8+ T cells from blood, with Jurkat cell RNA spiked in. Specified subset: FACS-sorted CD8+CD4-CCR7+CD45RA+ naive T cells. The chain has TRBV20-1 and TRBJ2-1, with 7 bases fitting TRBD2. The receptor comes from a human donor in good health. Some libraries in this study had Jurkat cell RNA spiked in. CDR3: CSAPVPTSASYNEQFF. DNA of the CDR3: TGCAGTGCTCCCGTCCCTACTAGCGCCTCCTACAATGAGCAGTTCTTC.